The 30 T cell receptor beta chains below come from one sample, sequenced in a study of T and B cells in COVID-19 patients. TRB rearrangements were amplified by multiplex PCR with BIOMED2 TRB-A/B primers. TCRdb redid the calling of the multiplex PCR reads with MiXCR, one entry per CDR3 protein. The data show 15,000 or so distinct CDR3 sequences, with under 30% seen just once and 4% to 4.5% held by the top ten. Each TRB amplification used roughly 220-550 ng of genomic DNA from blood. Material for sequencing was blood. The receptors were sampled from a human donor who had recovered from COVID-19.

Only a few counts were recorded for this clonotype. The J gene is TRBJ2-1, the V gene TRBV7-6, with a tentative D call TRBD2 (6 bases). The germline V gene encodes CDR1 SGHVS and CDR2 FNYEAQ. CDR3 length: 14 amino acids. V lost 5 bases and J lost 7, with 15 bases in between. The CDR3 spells CASSPGLLRNEQFF. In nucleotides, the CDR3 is TGTGCCAGCAGCCCGGGACTCCTGAGGAATGAGCAGTTCTTC.

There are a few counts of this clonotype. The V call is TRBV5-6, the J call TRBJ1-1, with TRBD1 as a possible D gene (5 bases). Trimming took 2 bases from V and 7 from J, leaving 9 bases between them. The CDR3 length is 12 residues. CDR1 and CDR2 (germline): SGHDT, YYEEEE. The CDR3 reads CASSLYQGEAFF. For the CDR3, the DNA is TGTGCCAGCAGCTTATACCAGGGTGAAGCTTTCTTT.

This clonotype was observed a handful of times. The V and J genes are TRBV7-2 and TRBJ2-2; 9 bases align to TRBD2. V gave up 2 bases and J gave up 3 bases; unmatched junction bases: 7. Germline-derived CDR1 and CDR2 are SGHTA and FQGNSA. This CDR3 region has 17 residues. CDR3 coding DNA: TGTGCCAGCAGCTTAAAGTTCTCTAGCGGGGACACCGGGGAGCTGTTTTTT. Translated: CASSLKFSSGDTGELFF.

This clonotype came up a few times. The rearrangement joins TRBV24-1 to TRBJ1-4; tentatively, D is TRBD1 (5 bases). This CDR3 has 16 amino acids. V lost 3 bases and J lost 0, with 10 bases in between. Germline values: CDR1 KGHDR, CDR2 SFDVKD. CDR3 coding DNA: TGTGCCACCAGTGATAGTAGGGGTTCAACTAATGAAAAACTGTTTTTT. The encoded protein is CATSDSRGSTNEKLFF.

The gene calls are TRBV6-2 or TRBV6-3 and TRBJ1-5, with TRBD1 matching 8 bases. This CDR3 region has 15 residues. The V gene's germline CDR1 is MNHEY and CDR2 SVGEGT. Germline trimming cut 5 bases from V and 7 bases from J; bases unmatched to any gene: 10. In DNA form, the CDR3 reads TGTGCCAGCAGTCATGACAGGGGTGAGGGCCAGCCCCAGCATTTT. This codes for CASSHDRGEGQPQHF.

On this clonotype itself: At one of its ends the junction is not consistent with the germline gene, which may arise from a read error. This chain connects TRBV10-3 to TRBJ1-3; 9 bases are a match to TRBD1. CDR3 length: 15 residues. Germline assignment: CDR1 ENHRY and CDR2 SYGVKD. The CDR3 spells CASSEAGQGRNTIYF. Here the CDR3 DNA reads TGCGCCAGCAGTGAGGCGGGACAGGGAAGAAACACCATATATTTT.

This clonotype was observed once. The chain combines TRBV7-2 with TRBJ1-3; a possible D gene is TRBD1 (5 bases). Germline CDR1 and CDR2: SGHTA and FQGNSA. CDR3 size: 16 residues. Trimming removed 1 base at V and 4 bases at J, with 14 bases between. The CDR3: CASSLGSGAGGNTIYF. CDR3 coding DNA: TGTGCCAGCAGCTTAGGTTCCGGGGCAGGAGGAAACACCATATATTTT.

The CDR3 region has the DNA TGTGCCATCAGTGGGACAGATACGCAGTATTTT. Protein product: CAISGTDTQYF. J is TRBJ2-3 and V is TRBV10-3; D is ambiguous. Between the trimmed V and J ends, which lost 4 bases and 3 bases, there was a span of 2 bases. Germline CDR1 reads ENHRY; CDR2 reads SYGVKD. There are 11 residues in the CDR3.

The CDR3: CASSVEGTDTQYF. CDR3 sequence (DNA): TGTGCCAGCAGCGTAGAGGGCACAGATACGCAGTATTTT. This rearrangement joins TRBV7-6 to TRBJ2-3; D is undetermined. The length of the CDR3 is 13 residues. CDR1 is SGHVS, CDR2 FNYEAQ, per germline. With 5 bases removed from V and 1 base from J, the gap between germline ends came to 7 bases.

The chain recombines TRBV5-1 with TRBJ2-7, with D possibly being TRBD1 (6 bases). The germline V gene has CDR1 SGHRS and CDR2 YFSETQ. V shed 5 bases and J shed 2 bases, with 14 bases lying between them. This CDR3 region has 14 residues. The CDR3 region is CASRSTGITYEQYF. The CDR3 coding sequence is TGCGCCAGCAGAAGTACAGGGATCACCTACGAGCAGTACTTC.

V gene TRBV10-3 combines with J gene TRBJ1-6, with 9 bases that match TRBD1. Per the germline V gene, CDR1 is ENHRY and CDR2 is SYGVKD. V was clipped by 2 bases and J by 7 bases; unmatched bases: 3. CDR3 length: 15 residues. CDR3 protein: CAISEGDRVNSPLHF. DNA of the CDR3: TGTGCCATCAGTGAGGGGGACAGGGTCAATTCACCCCTCCACTTT.

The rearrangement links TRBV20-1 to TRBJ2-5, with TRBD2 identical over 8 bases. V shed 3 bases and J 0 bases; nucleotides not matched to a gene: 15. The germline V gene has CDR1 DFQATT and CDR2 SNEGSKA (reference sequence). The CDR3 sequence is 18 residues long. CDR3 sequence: CSASGSGSGVIYQETQYF. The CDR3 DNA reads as TGCAGTGCTAGTGGAAGTGGTAGCGGGGTGATCTACCAAGAGACCCAGTACTTC.

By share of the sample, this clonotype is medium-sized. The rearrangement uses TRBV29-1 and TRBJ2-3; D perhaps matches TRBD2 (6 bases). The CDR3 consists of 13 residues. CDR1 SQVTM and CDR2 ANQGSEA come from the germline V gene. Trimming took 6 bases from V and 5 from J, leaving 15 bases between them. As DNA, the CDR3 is TGCAGCGTGGGGACTTCTTGGGGAGATACGCAGTATTTT. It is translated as CSVGTSWGDTQYF.

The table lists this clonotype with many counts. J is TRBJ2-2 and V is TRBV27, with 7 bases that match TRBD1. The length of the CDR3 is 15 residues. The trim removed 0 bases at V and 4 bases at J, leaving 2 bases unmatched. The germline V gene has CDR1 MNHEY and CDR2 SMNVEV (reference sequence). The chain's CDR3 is CASSLSQGSTGELFF. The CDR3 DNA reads TGTGCCAGCAGTTTATCACAGGGGAGCACCGGGGAGCTGTTTTTT.

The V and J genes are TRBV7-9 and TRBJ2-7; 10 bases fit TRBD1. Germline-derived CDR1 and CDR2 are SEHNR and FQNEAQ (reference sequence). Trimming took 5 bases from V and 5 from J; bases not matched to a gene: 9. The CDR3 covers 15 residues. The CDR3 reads CASSKAGTGVDEQYF. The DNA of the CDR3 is TGTGCCAGCAGCAAAGCTGGGACAGGGGTGGACGAGCAGTACTTC.

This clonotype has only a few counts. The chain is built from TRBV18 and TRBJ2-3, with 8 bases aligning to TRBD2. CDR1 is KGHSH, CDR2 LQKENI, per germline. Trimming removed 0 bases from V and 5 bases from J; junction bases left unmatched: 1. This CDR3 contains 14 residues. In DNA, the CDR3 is TGTGCCAGCTCACCACCGAGCGGGGGAGATACGCAGTATTTT. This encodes CASSPPSGGDTQYF.

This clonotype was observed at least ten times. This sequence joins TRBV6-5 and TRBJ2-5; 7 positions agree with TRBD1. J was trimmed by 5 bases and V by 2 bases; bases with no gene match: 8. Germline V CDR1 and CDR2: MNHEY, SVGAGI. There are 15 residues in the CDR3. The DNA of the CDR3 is TGTGCCAGCAGTTACCGACAGGGAGAGACGGAGACCCAGTACTTC. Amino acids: CASSYRQGETETQYF.

The CDR3 region has the DNA TGTGCCAGCAGGAAGACAGGGGAAAATTCACCCCTCCACTTT. It codes for CASRKTGENSPLHF. The genes are TRBV6-2 or TRBV6-3 and TRBJ1-6; 8 bases line up with TRBD1. The V gene end was trimmed by 6 bases and the J gene end by 7 bases; junction bases not matched to a gene: 5. The germline CDR1 and CDR2 sequences are MNHEY and SVGEGT. The CDR3 length is 14 residues.

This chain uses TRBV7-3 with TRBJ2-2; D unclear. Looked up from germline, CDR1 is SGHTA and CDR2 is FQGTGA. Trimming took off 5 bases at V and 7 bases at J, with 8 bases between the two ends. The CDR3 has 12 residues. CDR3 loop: CASSPLHGELFF. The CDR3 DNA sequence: TGTGCCAGCAGCCCCCTTCACGGGGAGCTGTTTTTT.

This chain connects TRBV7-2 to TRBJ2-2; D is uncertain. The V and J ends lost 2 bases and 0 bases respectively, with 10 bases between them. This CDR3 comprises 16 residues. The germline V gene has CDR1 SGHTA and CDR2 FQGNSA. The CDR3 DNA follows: TGTGCCAGCAGCTTATCTGAGGCGGCGAACACCGGGGAGCTGTTTTTT. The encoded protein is CASSLSEAANTGELFF. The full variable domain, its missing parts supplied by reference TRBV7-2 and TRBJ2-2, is GAGVSQSPSNKVTEKGKDVELRCDPISGHTALYWYRQSLGQGLEFLIYFQGNSAPDKSGLPSDRFSAERTGGSVSTLTIQRTQQEDSAVYLCASSLSEAANTGELFFGEGSRLTVL.

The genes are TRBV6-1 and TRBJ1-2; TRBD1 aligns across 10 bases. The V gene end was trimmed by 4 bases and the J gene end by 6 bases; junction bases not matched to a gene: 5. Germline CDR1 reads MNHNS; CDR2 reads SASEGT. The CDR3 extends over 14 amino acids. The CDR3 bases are TGTGCCAGCAGTGTGACCGGGACAGGGGATGGCTACACCTTC. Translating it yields CASSVTGTGDGYTF.

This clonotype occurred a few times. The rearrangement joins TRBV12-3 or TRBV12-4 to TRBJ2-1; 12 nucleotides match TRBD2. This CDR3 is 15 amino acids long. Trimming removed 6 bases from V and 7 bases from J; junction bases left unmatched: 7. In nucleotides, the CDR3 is TGTGCCAGCAGCCCGACTAGCGGGGGAGGGAATGAGCAGTTCTTC. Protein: CASSPTSGGGNEQFF.

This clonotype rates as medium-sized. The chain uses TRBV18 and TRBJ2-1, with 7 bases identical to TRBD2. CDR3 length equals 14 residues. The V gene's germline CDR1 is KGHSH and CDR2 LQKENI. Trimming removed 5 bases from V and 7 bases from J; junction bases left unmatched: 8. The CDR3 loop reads CASSRLSGVNEQFF. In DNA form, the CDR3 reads TGTGCCAGCTCAAGACTGAGCGGGGTAAATGAGCAGTTCTTC.

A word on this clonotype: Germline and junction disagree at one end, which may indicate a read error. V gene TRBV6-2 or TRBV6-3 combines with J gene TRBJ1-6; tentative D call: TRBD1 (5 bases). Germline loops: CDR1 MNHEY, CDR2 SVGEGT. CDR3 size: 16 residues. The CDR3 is CAGSYRNEGRRSPLHF. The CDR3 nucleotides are TGTGCCGGCAGTTACAGGAATGAGGGTAGGCGGTCACCCCTCCACTTT.

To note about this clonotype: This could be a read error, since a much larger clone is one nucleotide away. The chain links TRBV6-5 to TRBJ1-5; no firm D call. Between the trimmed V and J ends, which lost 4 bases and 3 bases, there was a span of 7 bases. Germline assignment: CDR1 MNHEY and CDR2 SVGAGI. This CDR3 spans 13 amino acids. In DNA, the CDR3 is TGTGCCAGCAGTTTCGAGGACAATCAGCCCCAGCATTTT. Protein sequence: CASSFEDNQPQHF.

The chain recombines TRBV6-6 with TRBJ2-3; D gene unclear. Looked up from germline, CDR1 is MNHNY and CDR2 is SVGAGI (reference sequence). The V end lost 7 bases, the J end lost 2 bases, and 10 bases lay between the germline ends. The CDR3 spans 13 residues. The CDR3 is CASIRSYTDTQYF. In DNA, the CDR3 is TGTGCCAGCATTAGGTCCTACACAGATACGCAGTATTTT.

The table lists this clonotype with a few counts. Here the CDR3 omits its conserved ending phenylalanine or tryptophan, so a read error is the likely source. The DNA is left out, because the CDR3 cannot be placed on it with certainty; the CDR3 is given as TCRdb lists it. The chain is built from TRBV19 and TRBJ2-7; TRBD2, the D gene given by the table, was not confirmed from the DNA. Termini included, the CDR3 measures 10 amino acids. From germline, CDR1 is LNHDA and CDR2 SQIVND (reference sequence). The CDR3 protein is CASSILGTSG.

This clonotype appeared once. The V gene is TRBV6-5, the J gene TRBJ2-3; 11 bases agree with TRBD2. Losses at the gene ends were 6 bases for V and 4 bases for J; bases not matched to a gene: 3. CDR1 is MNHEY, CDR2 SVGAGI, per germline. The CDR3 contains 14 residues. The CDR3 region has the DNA TGTGCCAGCAGGGATAGCGGGAGGGCAGATACGCAGTATTTT. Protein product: CASRDSGRADTQYF.

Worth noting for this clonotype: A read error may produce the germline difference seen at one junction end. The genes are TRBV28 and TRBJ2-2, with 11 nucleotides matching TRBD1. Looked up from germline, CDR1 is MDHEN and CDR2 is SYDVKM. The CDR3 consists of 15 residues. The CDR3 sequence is CACSGDRGSTGELFF. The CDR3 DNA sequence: TGTGCCTGCAGTGGGGACAGGGGGTCCACCGGGGAGCTGTTTTTT.

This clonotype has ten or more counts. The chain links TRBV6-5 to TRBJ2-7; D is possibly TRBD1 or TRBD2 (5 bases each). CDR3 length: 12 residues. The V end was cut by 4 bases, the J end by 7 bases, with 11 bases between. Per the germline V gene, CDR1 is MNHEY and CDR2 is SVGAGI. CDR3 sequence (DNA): TGTGCCAGCAGTTTGGGGGTGGGTGAGCAGTACTTC. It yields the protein CASSLGVGEQYF.